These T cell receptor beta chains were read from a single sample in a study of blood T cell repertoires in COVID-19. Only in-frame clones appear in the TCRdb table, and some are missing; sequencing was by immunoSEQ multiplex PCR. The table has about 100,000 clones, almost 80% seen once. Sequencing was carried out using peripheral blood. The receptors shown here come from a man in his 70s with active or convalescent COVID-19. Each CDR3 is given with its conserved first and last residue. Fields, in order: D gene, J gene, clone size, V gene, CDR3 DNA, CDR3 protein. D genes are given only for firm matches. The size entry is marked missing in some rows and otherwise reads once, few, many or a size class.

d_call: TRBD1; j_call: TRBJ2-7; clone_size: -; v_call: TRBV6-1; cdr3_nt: TGTGCCAGCACCTTGGACAGGGTCCACGAGCAGTACTTC; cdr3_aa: CASTLDRVHEQYF
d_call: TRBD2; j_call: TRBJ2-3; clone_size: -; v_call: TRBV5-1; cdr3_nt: TGCGCCAGCAGCTTGGGCCAAGCGGGGGGGCAAAATACGCAGTATTTT; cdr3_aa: CASSLGQAGGQNTQYF
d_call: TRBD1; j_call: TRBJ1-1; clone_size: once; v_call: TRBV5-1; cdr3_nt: TGCGCCAGCAGCTGGCCGGGACAGGGGAACACTGAAGCTTTCTTT; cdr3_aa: CASSWPGQGNTEAFF
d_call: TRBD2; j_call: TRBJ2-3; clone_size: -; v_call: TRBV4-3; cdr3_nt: TGCGCCAGCAGCCAGGGACTAGCGGACATACAAGGGTTCACAGATACGCAGTATTTT; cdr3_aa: CASSQGLADIQGFTDTQYF
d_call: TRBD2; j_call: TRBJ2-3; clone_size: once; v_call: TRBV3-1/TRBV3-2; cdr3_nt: TGTGCCAGCAGCCAGGGACTAGACTTGTCGCGGTTCCCGACTTTT; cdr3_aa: CASSQGLDLSRFPTF
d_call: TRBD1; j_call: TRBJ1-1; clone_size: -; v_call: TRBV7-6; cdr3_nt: TGTGCCAGCAGCTTAGAGGGGGCCCCAAACACTGAAGCTTTCTTT; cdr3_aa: CASSLEGAPNTEAFF
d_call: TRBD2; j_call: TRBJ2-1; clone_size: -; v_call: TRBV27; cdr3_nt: TGTGCCAGCGGAGGACTAGCGGGCTTCAGCTCCTACAATGAGCAGTTCTTC; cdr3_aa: CASGGLAGFSSYNEQFF
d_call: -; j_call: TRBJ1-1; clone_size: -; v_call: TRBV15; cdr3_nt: TGTGCCACCAGCAGAGATCCCCGGGGTGGGACTGAAGCTTTCTTT; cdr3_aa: CATSRDPRGGTEAFF
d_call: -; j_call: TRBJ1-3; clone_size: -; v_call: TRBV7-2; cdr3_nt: TGTGCCAGCAGCTTAACTCCTGGAAACACCATATATTTT; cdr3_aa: CASSLTPGNTIYF
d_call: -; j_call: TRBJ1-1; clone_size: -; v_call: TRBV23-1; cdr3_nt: TGCGCCAGCAGTCAAGGACAAGCAACCACTCTGAACACTGAAGCTTTCTTT; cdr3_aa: CASSQGQATTLNTEAFF
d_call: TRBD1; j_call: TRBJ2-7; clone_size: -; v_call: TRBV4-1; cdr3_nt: TGCGCCAGCAGCCAAGAAGGCCGCGACAGGGGGTTCCACGAGCAGTACTTC; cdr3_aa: CASSQEGRDRGFHEQYF
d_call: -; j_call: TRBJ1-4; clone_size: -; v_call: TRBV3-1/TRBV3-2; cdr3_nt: TGTGCCAGCAGCCCAACTTGGCGAGGTGAAAAACTGTTTTTT; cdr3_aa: CASSPTWRGEKLFF
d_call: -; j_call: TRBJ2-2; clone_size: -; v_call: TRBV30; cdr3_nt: TGTGCCTGGGACCCCCCAGGGGAAACCGGGGAGCTGTTTTTT; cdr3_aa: CAWDPPGETGELFF
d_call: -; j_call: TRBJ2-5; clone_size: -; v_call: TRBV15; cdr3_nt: TGTGCCACCAGCATTACTGGACAGCTTCAAGAGACCCAGTACTTC; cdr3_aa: CATSITGQLQETQYF
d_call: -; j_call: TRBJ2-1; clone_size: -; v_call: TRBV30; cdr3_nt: TGTGCCTGGAGTGGAGGACTGGGTCATTACAATGAGCAGTTCTTC; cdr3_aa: CAWSGGLGHYNEQFF
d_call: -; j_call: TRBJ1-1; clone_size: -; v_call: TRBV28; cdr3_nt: TGTGCCAGCAGCGTGGCCTCTGAAGCTTTCTTT; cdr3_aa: CASSVASEAFF
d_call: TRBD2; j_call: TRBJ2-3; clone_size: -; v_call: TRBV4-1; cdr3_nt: TGCGCCAGCAGCCAACTAGGACTAGCGTACACAGATACGCAGTATTTT; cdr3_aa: CASSQLGLAYTDTQYF
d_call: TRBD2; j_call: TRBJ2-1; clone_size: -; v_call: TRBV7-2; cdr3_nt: TGTGCCAGCAGCTTGAAGCAACTAGCGGGGGGGCCGTACAATGAGCAGTTCTTC; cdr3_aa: CASSLKQLAGGPYNEQFF
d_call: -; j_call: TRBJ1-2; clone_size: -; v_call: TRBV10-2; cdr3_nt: TGCGCCAGCAGTGACGTCAGGGGAGACTATGGCTACACCTTC; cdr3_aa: CASSDVRGDYGYTF
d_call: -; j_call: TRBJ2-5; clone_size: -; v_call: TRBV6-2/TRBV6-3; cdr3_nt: TGTGCCAGCAGTAACAGTGTAGAGACCCAGTACTTC; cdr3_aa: CASSNSVETQYF
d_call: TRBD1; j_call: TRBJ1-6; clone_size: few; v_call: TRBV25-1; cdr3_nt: TGTGCCAGCAGGGGGGCAGGGGGTAATTCACCCCTCCACTTT; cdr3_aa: CASRGAGGNSPLHF
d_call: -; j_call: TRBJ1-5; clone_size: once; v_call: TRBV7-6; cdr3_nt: TGTGCCAGCAGCTTAAACAGGGATCAGCCCCAGCATTTT; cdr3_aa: CASSLNRDQPQHF
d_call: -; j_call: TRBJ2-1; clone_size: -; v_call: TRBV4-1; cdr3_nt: TGCGCCAGCAGCCAAGGGACGGGAGCCTACAATGAGCAGTTCTTC; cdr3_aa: CASSQGTGAYNEQFF
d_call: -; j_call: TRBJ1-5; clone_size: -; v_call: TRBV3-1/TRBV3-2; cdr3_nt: TGTGCCAGCAGCCAAGAGGGGCGCAATCAGCCCCAGCATTTT; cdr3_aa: CASSQEGRNQPQHF
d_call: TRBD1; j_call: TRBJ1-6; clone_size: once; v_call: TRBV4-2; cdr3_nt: TGTGCCAGCAGCCCGCCGGGACAGGGTTATTCACCCCTCCACTTT; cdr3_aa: CASSPPGQGYSPLHF
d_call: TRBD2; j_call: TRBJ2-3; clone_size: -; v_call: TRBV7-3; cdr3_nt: TGTGCCAGCAGCCAGGGACTAGCGGGAGGAGATACGCAGTATTTT; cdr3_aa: CASSQGLAGGDTQYF
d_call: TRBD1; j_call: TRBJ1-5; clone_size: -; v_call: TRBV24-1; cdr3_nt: TGTGCCACCAGTGTACAGGGGGTTGGGCAGCCCCAGCATTTT; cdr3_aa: CATSVQGVGQPQHF
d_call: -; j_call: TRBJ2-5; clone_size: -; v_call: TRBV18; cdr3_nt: TGTGCCAGCTCACCGTCCTTAGAGACCCAGTACTTC; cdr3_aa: CASSPSLETQYF
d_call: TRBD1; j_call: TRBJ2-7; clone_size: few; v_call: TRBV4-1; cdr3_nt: TGCGCCAGCAGCCGGACCCAGGGACAGGTCTACGAGCAGTACTTC; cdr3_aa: CASSRTQGQVYEQYF
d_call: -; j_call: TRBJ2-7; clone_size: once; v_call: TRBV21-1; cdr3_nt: TGTGCCAGCAGCAAAGTGTACCAGGGGGCGCAAAACGAGCAGTACTTC; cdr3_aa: CASSKVYQGAQNEQYF
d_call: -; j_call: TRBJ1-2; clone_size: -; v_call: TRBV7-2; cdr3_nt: TGTGCCAGCAGCCCCGACAGGATTGGTGGCTACACCTTC; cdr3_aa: CASSPDRIGGYTF